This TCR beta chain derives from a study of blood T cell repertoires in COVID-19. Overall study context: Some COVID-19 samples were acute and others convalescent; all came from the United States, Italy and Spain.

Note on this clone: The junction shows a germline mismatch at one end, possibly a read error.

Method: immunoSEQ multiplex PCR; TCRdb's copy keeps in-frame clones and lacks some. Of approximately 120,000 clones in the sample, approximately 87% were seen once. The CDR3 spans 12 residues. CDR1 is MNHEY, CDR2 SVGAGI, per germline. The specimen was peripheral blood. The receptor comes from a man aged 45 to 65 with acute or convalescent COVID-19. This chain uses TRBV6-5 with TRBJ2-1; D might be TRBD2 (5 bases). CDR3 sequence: CASRYSGDEQFF. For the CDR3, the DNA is TGTGCCAGCCGTTACTCCGGGGATGAGCAGTTCTTC.